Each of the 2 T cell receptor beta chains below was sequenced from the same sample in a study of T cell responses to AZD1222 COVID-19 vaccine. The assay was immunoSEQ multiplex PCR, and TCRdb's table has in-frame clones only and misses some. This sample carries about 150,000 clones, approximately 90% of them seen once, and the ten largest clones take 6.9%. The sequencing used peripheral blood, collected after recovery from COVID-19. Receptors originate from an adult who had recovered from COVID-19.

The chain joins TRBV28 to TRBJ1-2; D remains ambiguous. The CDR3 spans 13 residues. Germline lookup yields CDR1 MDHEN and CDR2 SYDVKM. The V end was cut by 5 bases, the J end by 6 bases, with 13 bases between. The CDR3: CASSPGLSNGYTF. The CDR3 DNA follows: TGTGCCAGCAGTCCCGGTTTAAGTAATGGCTACACCTTC.

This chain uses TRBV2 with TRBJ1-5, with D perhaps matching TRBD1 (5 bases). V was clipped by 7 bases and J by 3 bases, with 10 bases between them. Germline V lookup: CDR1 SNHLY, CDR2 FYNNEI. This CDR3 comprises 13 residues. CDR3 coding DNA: TGTGCCAGCATGGGGCAGAACAATCAGCCCCAGCATTTT. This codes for CASMGQNNQPQHF.